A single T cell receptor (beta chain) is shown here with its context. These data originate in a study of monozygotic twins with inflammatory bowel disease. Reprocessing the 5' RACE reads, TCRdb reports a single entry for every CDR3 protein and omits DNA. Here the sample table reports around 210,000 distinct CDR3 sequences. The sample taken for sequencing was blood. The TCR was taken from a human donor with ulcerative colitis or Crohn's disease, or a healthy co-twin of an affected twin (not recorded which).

This CDR3 reads CASSPSRQGPIQPQHF. J is TRBJ1-5 and V is TRBV18; TCRdb designates TRBD1, a call that cannot be tested without DNA. This CDR3 is built from 16 residues. The germline V gene has CDR1 KGHSH and CDR2 LQKENI.